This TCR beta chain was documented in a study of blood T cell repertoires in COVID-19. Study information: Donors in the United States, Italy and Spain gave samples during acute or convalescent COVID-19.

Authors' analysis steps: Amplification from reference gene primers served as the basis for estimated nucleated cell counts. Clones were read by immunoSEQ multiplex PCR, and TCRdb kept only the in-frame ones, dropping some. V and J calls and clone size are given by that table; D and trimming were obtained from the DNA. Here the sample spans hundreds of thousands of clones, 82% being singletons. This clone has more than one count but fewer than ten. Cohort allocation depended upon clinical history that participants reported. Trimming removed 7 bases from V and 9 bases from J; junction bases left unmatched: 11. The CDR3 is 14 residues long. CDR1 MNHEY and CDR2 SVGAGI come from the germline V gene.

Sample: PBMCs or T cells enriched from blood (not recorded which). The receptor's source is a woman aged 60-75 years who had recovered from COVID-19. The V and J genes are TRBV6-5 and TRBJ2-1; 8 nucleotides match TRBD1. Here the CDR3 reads CASIRGTGTSEQFF. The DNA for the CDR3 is TGTGCCAGCATCCGAGGGACAGGAACGAGTGAGCAGTTCTTC.